This T cell receptor (beta chain) was sequenced in a study of spatial heterogeneity in lung cancer. Specified time point: sample taken at primary tumor resection. By sample share, this clonotype is hyperexpanded. Its antigen remains unidentified. Little can be read into the size of this beta chain, an off-target read in a library designed for alpha chains. With V trimmed by 3 bases and J by 2 bases, 2 bases remained unmatched. Germline assignment: CDR1 SGHAT and CDR2 FQNNGV. CDR3 size: 14 residues. Study-level findings and limits: Nonsynonymous mutation counts, ubiquitous and regional, were tracked by the respective counts of ubiquitous and regional expanded TCRs. Counts of expanded alpha and beta TCRs within tumors tracked the tumor nonsynonymous mutation count.

Every TCR cDNA molecule bore its own unique molecular identifier. TCRdb passed the 5' RACE reads through MiXCR, listing each CDR3 protein once. The sample has about 120 distinct CDR3 sequences, 25% to 35% seen once; the top ten hold 53%. The genes are TRBV11-2 and TRBJ2-3; TRBD2 agrees at 7 bases. Material: lung tumor tissue, obtained at surgery. This clonotype was obtained from a female donor with early-stage non-small cell lung cancer. CDR3 sequence (DNA): TGTGCCAGCAGCTTCAGCGGGAACACAGATACGCAGTATTTT. This codes for CASSFSGNTDTQYF.